Presented here are 9 T cell receptor beta chains from one specimen sequenced in a study of OX40 agonist ivuxolimab in advanced cancers. This table comes from immunoSEQ multiplex PCR, and its TCRdb copy is limited to in-frame clones, with some not included. The top ten clones hold 0.85% to 1.1% of a sample with about 45,000 clones, 85% to 90% of them seen once. The input for sequencing was CD4+ or CD8+ T cells sorted from blood, taken in a trial of the OX40 agonist ivuxolimab. These receptors were collected from an adult with an advanced solid tumor such as melanoma, head and neck, liver or kidney cancer.

This sequence joins TRBV7-2 and TRBJ2-3; perhaps TRBD2 as D (5 bases). The ends were cut back, 5 bases at V and 5 bases at J, with 11 bases in the middle. CDR3 length equals 13 residues. Germline CDR1 reads SGHTA; CDR2 reads FQGNSA. The CDR3 DNA is TGTGCCAGCAGCCCAGCCCGGGAAGATACGCAGTATTTT. It translates to CASSPAREDTQYF.

This chain uses TRBV27 with TRBJ2-7; no clear D. The CDR3 sequence is 13 residues long. The V gene's germline CDR1 is MNHEY and CDR2 SMNVEV (reference sequence). Trimming took 3 bases from V and 2 from J, leaving 8 bases between them. This CDR3 is CASSFDLAYEQYF. For the CDR3, the DNA is TGTGCCAGCAGTTTCGACCTAGCCTACGAGCAGTACTTC.

This chain connects TRBV9 to TRBJ2-4; D is ambiguous. Germline CDR1 reads SGDLS; CDR2 reads YYNGEE. The ends were cut back, 7 bases at V and 1 base at J, with 12 bases in the middle. The CDR3 loop spans 14 amino acids. The CDR3 is CASYDSGAKNIQYF. The CDR3 DNA sequence: TGTGCCAGCTATGATTCCGGGGCCAAAAACATTCAGTACTTC.

Only one count was recorded for this clone. One junction end does not reproduce the germline sequence, and a read error may be involved. The rearrangement joins TRBV5-3 to TRBJ1-5; TRBD1 matches at 7 bases. TRBV5-3 is labeled an ORF, and its function is uncertain. The CDR3 has 15 amino acids. Here the CDR3 DNA reads TGTGCCAGCAGCTTGGAAGAGGGGGCATGGCAGCCCCAGCATTTT. It is translated as CASSLEEGAWQPQHF.

This clone was seen once. This rearrangement joins TRBV7-9 to TRBJ1-2, with D possibly matching TRBD1 (5 bases). The CDR3 runs to 17 residues. CDR1 SEHNR and CDR2 FQNEAQ come from the germline V gene (reference sequence). V was pared by 5 bases and J by 1 base, with 20 bases between. The CDR3 bases are TGTGCCAGCAGCGCCCCGTTCTCCCTTAGGGGTAACTATGGCTACACCTTC. Translation: CASSAPFSLRGNYGYTF.

This chain connects TRBV27 to TRBJ1-4, with D unresolved. V was trimmed by 2 bases and J by 7 bases, leaving 11 bases between them. This CDR3 is 14 amino acids long. CDR1 is MNHEY, CDR2 SMNVEV, per germline (reference sequence). CDR3 bases: TGTGCCAGCAGTTTAGACGGTCTTGGTGAAAAACTGTTTTTT. As protein: CASSLDGLGEKLFF. Filled out from reference TRBV27 and TRBJ1-4, the complete variable domain reads EAQVTQNPRYLITVTGKKLTVTCSQNMNHEYMSWYRQDPGLGLRQIYYSMNVEVTDKGDVPEGYKVSRKEKRNFPLILESPSPNQTSLYFCASSLDGLGEKLFFGSGTQLSVL.

The chain carries TRBV27 and TRBJ2-3, with a possible D match to TRBD1 (5 bases). The CDR3 runs 13 residues. The V gene lost 3 bases and the J gene lost 6 bases, with 10 bases spanning the gap. From germline, CDR1 is MNHEY and CDR2 SMNVEV (reference sequence). The CDR3 nucleotides read TGTGCCAGCAGTTTCGCAGGGTCCGATACGCAGTATTTT. Translating it yields CASSFAGSDTQYF.

The V call is TRBV27, the J call TRBJ2-6, with TRBD2 identical over 9 bases. The trim removed 2 bases at V and 0 bases at J, leaving 5 bases unmatched. CDR3 length equals 18 residues. Germline CDR1 is MNHEY and CDR2 is SMNVEV (reference sequence). The CDR3 protein is CASSLRGSGSSGANVLTF. CDR3 DNA sequence: TGTGCCAGCAGTTTACGGGGTAGCGGGAGCTCTGGGGCCAACGTCCTGACTTTC.

The rearrangement links TRBV7-8 to TRBJ1-4; D unresolved. Germline values: CDR1 SGHVS, CDR2 FQNEAQ. This CDR3 comprises 13 residues. V dropped 0 bases and J dropped 7 bases, with 6 bases sitting between them. This CDR3 reads CASSLALGEKLFF. The DNA for the CDR3 is TGTGCCAGCAGCTTAGCGCTGGGTGAAAAACTGTTTTTT.